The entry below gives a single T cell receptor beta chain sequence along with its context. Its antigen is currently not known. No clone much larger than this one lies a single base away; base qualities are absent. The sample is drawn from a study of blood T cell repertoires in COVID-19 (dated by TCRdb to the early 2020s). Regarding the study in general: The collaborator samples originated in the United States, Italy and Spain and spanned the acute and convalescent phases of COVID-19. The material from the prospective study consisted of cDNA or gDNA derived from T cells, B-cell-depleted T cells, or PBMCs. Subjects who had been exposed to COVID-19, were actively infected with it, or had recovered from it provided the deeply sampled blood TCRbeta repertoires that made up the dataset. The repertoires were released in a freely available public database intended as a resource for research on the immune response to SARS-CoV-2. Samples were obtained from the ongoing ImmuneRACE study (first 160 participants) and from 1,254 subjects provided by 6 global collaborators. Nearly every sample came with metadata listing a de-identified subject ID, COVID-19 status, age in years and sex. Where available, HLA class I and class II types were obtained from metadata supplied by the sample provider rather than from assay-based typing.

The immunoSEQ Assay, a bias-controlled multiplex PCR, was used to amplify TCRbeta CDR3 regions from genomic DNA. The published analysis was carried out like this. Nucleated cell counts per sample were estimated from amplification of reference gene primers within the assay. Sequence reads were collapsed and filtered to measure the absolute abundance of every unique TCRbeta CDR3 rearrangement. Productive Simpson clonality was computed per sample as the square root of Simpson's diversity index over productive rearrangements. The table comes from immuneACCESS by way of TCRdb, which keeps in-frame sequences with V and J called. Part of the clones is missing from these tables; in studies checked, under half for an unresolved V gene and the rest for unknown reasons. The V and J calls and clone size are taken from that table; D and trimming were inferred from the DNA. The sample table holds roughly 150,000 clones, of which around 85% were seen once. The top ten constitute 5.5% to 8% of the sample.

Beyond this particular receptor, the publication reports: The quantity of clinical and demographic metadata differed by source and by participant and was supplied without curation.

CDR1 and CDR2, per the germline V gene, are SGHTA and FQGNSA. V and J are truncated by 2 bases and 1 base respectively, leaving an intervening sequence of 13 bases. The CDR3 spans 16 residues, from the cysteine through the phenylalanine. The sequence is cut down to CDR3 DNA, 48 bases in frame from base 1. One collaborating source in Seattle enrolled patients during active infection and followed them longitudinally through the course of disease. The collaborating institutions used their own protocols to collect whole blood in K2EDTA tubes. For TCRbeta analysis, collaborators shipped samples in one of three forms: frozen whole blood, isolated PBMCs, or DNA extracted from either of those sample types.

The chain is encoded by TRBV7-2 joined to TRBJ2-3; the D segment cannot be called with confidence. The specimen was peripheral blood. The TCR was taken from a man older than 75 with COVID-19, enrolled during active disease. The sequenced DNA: TGTGCCAGCAGCTTAATAGGAGTAGGCGGCACAGATACGCAGTATTTT. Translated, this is CASSLIGVGGTDTQYF.